This TCR beta chain is from a study of chemoradiotherapy in HPV16-positive cancers. Study-wide points: HPV-specific T cells were functionally defined from only two HPV16-positive patients. In HPV16-positive patients, HPV-responsive T-cell expansion tracked better recurrence-free survival. Non-HPV-specific T cells did not expand in tumors during treatment, whereas candidate HPV-specific clones and E7-related motifs did.

Produced via immunoSEQ multiplex PCR; TCRdb's table is partial and in-frame only. The sample has nearly 3,000 clones, roughly 87% seen once; the top ten hold about 2.6%. A word on this clone: Its antigen is as yet unknown.

Over chemoradiotherapy, repertoires were sampled more than once. Germline loops: CDR1 SEHNR, CDR2 FQNEAQ (reference sequence). CDR3 length: 15 residues. Deletions cut 5 bases from V and 4 bases from J, with 18 bases between. V usage is TRBV7-9 and J usage is TRBJ2-7, with D unclear. Here the sequenced sample was tumor tissue, taken from a patient who underwent chemoradiotherapy. This TCR came from a human donor with HPV-associated anogenital cancer. DNA of the CDR3: TGTGCCAGCAGCCCGGGTCCGTCGGCCGGTTACGAGCAGTACTTC. It codes for CASSPGPSAGYEQYF.